This TCR beta chain stems from a study of shared clonotypes between healthy human individuals. Deep-level settings were used for running the assay. Sequencing on ten immunoSEQ deep assay plates was performed for unsorted PBMC DNA. Profiling relied on immunoSEQ multiplex PCR, and the TCRdb table lists in-frame clones only, not all of them. The repertoire holds about 490,000 clones, with 65% to 85% as singletons. Points from the study as a whole: In this cohort, only blood was sampled, and tissue repertoires likely differ. Sequencing depth was a factor that was expected to affect clonotype sharing among donors.

The V gene's germline CDR1 is SGHTA and CDR2 FQGTGA. V gave up 7 bases and J gave up 2 bases; unmatched junction bases: 13. CDR3 length: 17 amino acids. As for this clone: Its specificity is unknown.

The receptor was isolated from a woman aged 40 to 50 in good health. Some clones in this sample may be carry-over from other donors' samples. V gene TRBV7-3 combines with J gene TRBJ2-7; 11 bases agree with TRBD2. The sequenced material came from PBMCs. DNA for the CDR3: TGTGCCAGCATTGCCGGTACTAGCGGGAGAGGGGCCTACGAGCAGTACTTC. Protein product: CASIAGTSGRGAYEQYF.